A single sample is the source of the 24 T cell receptor beta chains below, sequenced in a study of blood T cell repertoires in COVID-19 (dated by TCRdb to 2018 to 2021). The receptor library was made with the immunoSEQ multiplex PCR assay. TCRdb retrieved this table from immuneACCESS and kept in-frame rearrangements only. Not all clones are present; in checked studies, unresolved V genes account for under half, and no reason is known for the remainder. The sample contains some 120,000 clones, 90% of them found a single time. 3.7% of the sample is in the top ten clones. Sequencing was performed on peripheral blood. Receptor source: a man aged 50-60 years with active COVID-19.

The rearrangement joins TRBV19 to TRBJ2-1; 7 nucleotides agree with TRBD2. The trim removed 2 bases at V and 3 bases at J, leaving 13 bases unmatched. This CDR3 is 18 amino acids long. Germline assignment: CDR1 LNHDA and CDR2 SQIVND (reference sequence). The CDR3 DNA reads as TGTGCCAGTAGTATAAGGGGAGGAGCGGGAAGCCTCTACAATGAGCAGTTCTTC. As protein: CASSIRGGAGSLYNEQFF. Complete variable domain (other parts from reference TRBV19 and TRBJ2-1): DGGITQSPKYLFRKEGQNVTLSCEQNLNHDAMYWYRQDPGQGLRLIYYSQIVNDFQKGDIAEGYSVSREKKESFPLTVTSAQKNPTAFYLCASSIRGGAGSLYNEQFFGPGTRLTVL.

This clone has only one observation. The CDR3 region has the DNA TGTGCCAGCAGTAAGACAGGGGTTAAACTGTTTTTT. Amino acids: CASSKTGVKLFF. V gene TRBV11-3 combines with J gene TRBJ1-4; 8 bases align to TRBD1. The trim removed 6 bases at V and 11 bases at J, leaving 5 bases unmatched. The V gene's germline CDR1 is SGHNT and CDR2 YENEEA. The CDR3 is 12 amino acids.

This clone showed up just once. The CDR3 region is CASSTRTGGGGYTF. The CDR3 nucleotides are TGTGCCAGCAGCACCAGGACAGGGGGAGGTGGCTACACCTTC. The chain is built from TRBV11-2 and TRBJ1-2, with 10 bases identical to TRBD1. This CDR3 has 14 residues. The germline gives CDR1 SGHAT, CDR2 FQNNGV. V gave up 5 bases and J gave up 7 bases; unmatched junction bases: 7.

The genes are TRBV11-2 and TRBJ1-1, with no clear D. The CDR3 has 14 amino acids. The V gene lost 3 bases and the J gene lost 5 bases, with 13 bases spanning the gap. The germline V gene has CDR1 SGHAT and CDR2 FQNNGV. The CDR3 bases are TGTGCCAGCAGCTTCGGAGGGTACGAAACTGAAGCTTTCTTT. Amino acids: CASSFGGYETEAFF.

J is TRBJ2-2 and V is TRBV24-1, with D perhaps matching TRBD2 (6 bases). CDR1 is KGHDR and CDR2 is SFDVKD in the germline V gene. The V end was cut by 2 bases, the J end by 4 bases, with 13 bases between. This CDR3 contains 16 residues. The CDR3 region is CATSDSGGMSTGELFF. CDR3 DNA: TGTGCCACCAGTGATTCCGGAGGGATGAGCACCGGGGAGCTGTTTTTT.

This clone has just one count. The genes are TRBV19 and TRBJ1-1, with no clear D. Per the germline V gene, CDR1 is LNHDA and CDR2 is SQIVND (reference sequence). V was cut by 7 bases and J by 4 bases, with 7 bases left in between. CDR3 length: 11 residues. The CDR3 sequence is CASKPPTEAFF. For the CDR3, the DNA is TGTGCCAGTAAGCCCCCCACTGAAGCTTTCTTT.

This sequence joins TRBV19 and TRBJ1-2, with 9 bases fitting TRBD1. The CDR3 has 14 residues. The germline CDR1 and CDR2 sequences are LNHDA and SQIVND (reference sequence). Trimming took 8 bases from V and 6 from J; bases not matched to a gene: 10. CDR3 sequence: CASWDRAYGDGYTF. CDR3 coding DNA: TGTGCCAGTTGGGACAGGGCCTATGGCGATGGCTACACCTTC.

CDR3 DNA: TGTGCCAGCAGGGAGAGTAGCGGGGCATTCCAAGAGACCCAGTACTTC. This sequence encodes CASRESSGAFQETQYF. This rearrangement joins TRBV2 to TRBJ2-5; 8 bases are shared with TRBD2. Trimming removed 6 bases from V and 1 base from J; junction bases left unmatched: 10. The CDR3 consists of 16 residues. Per the germline V gene, CDR1 is SNHLY and CDR2 is FYNNEI.

The rearrangement joins TRBV19 to TRBJ2-5; 8 nucleotides align to TRBD1. CDR3 size: 16 residues. CDR1 and CDR2 from the germline V gene are LNHDA and SQIVND (reference sequence). V lost 3 bases to trimming and J lost 2 bases; unmatched junction nucleotides: 8. CDR3 DNA sequence: TGTGCCAGTAGTATTGGCAGGGGGCGTGGGCAAGAGACCCAGTACTTC. Protein sequence: CASSIGRGRGQETQYF.

The genes are TRBV5-1 and TRBJ2-7, with 11 bases aligning to TRBD1. Germline CDR1 and CDR2: SGHRS and YFSETQ. The CDR3 runs 15 residues. V was pared by 5 bases and J by 3 bases, with 7 bases of the junction left unmatched. CDR3 region: CASRPGTGGFYEQYF. CDR3 bases: TGCGCCAGCAGACCTGGGACAGGGGGGTTCTACGAGCAGTACTTC.

The V and J genes are TRBV10-1 and TRBJ1-5, with D possibly TRBD1 on 6 matching bases. Germline V gives CDR1 WNHNN, CDR2 SYGVQD (reference sequence). V was pared by 2 bases and J by 10 bases, with 12 bases between. The CDR3 sequence is 13 residues long. This chain's CDR3 is CASSEGPGAPQHF. CDR3 nucleotide sequence: TGCGCCAGCAGTGAGGGACCAGGGGCACCCCAGCATTTT.

This chain connects TRBV9 to TRBJ2-2; TRBD2 might be the D (7 bases). Trimming shortened V by 2 bases and J by 4 bases, and 12 bases separated the two germline ends. CDR3 size: 15 residues. CDR1 and CDR2 from the germline V gene are SGDLS and YYNGEE. CDR3 region: CASSVSGGITGELFF. CDR3 nucleotides: TGTGCCAGCAGCGTTTCGGGGGGCATCACCGGGGAGCTGTTTTTT.

This chain connects TRBV6-5 to TRBJ2-1; D perhaps matches TRBD2 (5 bases). Trimming removed 5 bases from V and 4 bases from J, with 15 bases in between. The CDR3 length is 15 residues. The V gene's germline CDR1 is MNHEY and CDR2 SVGAGI. The CDR3 loop reads CASSRLPSPYNEQFF. The CDR3 DNA reads TGTGCCAGCAGTAGACTACCCAGTCCGTACAATGAGCAGTTCTTC.

The CDR3: CASLGAGANVLTF. The CDR3 DNA sequence: TGTGCCAGTTTAGGGGCCGGGGCCAACGTCCTGACTTTC. This chain joins TRBV19 and TRBJ2-6; tentatively, D is TRBD1 (5 bases). Per germline, CDR1 LNHDA and CDR2 SQIVND (reference sequence). The CDR3 covers 13 residues. V dropped 8 bases and J dropped 4 bases, with 9 bases sitting between them. Using reference TRBV19 and TRBJ2-6 for the parts outside the CDR3, the full variable domain is DGGITQSPKYLFRKEGQNVTLSCEQNLNHDAMYWYRQDPGQGLRLIYYSQIVNDFQKGDIAEGYSVSREKKESFPLTVTSAQKNPTAFYLCASLGAGANVLTFGAGSRLTVL.

This clone was seen once. V is TRBV6-5 and J is TRBJ2-3, with 10 bases fitting TRBD1. Germline assignment: CDR1 MNHEY and CDR2 SVGAGI. Unmatched junction bases numbered 7, after V lost 6 bases and J lost 4 bases. The CDR3 spans 15 residues. CDR3 DNA: TGTGCCAGCAGCGGACTCGGACAGGGGGCAGATACGCAGTATTTT. It yields the protein CASSGLGQGADTQYF.

J is TRBJ2-4 and V is TRBV6-4, with a tentative D call TRBD2 (5 bases). The CDR3 is 16 residues long. Trimming cost V 3 bases and J 2 bases, with 14 bases left between them. Germline-derived CDR1 and CDR2 are MRHNA and SNTAGT. CDR3 DNA sequence: TGTGCCAGCAGTGATGTGGGAGAAGATTCCAAAAACATTCAGTACTTC. Its protein product is CASSDVGEDSKNIQYF.

This rearrangement joins TRBV6-5 to TRBJ2-3; 9 positions agree with TRBD2. Germline lookup yields CDR1 MNHEY and CDR2 SVGAGI. V gave up 6 bases and J gave up 3 bases; unmatched junction bases: 4. This CDR3 contains 14 residues. The CDR3 here is CASSRLAVTDTQYF. The CDR3 DNA reads TGTGCCAGCAGCAGACTAGCGGTTACAGATACGCAGTATTTT.

The chain employs TRBV6-5 and TRBJ2-3, with 9 positions matching TRBD2. V lost 8 bases, J lost 3 bases, and 6 bases stayed unmatched. CDR1 MNHEY and CDR2 SVGAGI come from the germline V gene. The CDR3 loop spans 14 amino acids. The CDR3 spells CASQSGRRTDTQYF. The CDR3 coding sequence is TGTGCCAGCCAGAGCGGGAGGCGGACAGATACGCAGTATTTT.

The V gene is TRBV7-2, the J gene TRBJ1-1; 9 positions match TRBD1. This CDR3 is 15 amino acids long. V gave up 4 bases and J gave up 4 bases; unmatched junction bases: 7. CDR1 is SGHTA, CDR2 FQGNSA, per germline. The CDR3 coding sequence is TGTGCCAGCAGCTCTATGGACAGGGGCCTCACTGAAGCTTTCTTT. This codes for CASSSMDRGLTEAFF.

The rearrangement uses TRBV6-4 and TRBJ1-6, with D perhaps matching TRBD1 (6 bases). V shed 4 bases and J shed 6 bases, with 10 bases lying between them. The CDR3 consists of 14 residues. Germline values: CDR1 MRHNA, CDR2 SNTAGT. CDR3 sequence (DNA): TGTGCCAGCAGTGCGGGGGGGCTTAATTCACCCCTCCACTTT. Amino acid sequence: CASSAGGLNSPLHF.

V usage is TRBV5-1 and J usage is TRBJ1-2; no firm D call. The V gene's germline CDR1 is SGHRS and CDR2 YFSETQ. V was trimmed by 0 bases and J by 0 bases, leaving 15 bases between them. The CDR3 consists of 17 residues. The CDR3 loop is CASSLGSATTANYGYTF. DNA for the CDR3: TGCGCCAGCAGCTTGGGGTCGGCGACCACAGCTAACTATGGCTACACCTTC.

V gene TRBV27 combines with J gene TRBJ2-7, with a weak D call TRBD1 (5 bases). V was pared by 4 bases and J by 2 bases, with 15 bases between. The CDR3 runs to 15 residues. CDR1 MNHEY and CDR2 SMNVEV come from the germline V gene (reference sequence). This CDR3 reads CASSSSRAGTYEQYF. CDR3 bases: TGTGCCAGCAGTTCGTCAAGGGCAGGGACCTACGAGCAGTACTTC.

The V call is TRBV7-9, the J call TRBJ2-7; TRBD1 matches 9 bases. The V gene end was trimmed by 5 bases and the J gene end by 6 bases; junction bases not matched to a gene: 5. This CDR3 has 13 residues. Germline assignment: CDR1 SEHNR and CDR2 FQNEAQ (reference sequence). The CDR3 loop reads CASSQTGQGEQYV. The DNA for the CDR3 is TGTGCCAGCAGCCAGACGGGACAGGGCGAGCAGTACGTC.

This clone was detected only once. This chain links TRBV11-2 with TRBJ2-5; 8 nucleotides match TRBD1. Germline CDR1 and CDR2: SGHAT and FQNNGV. This CDR3 contains 14 residues. The V segment lost 5 bases and the J segment 5 bases; nucleotides outside the gene matches: 7. DNA of the CDR3: TGTGCCAGCAGCCGCCAGGGGGCGGGGGAGACCCAGTACTTC. As protein: CASSRQGAGETQYF.